This T cell receptor beta chain was observed in a study of read filtering for tumor transcriptome and immune sequencing. Molecular barcoded adaptors covering alpha/delta and beta/gamma chains were used on approximately 440 ng RNA. TCRdb reanalysed the reads using MiXCR and keeps one entry per CDR3 protein. The sample records tens of thousands of distinct CDR3 sequences, roughly 21% being singletons. This clonotype occurred many times. Trimming shortened V by 6 bases and J by 4 bases, and 14 bases separated the two germline ends. The CDR3 is 14 residues long. The germline V gene encodes CDR1 SGHRS and CDR2 YFSETQ.

Sequencing input: a population of CD138-negative cells sorted from bone marrow. The chain employs TRBV5-1 and TRBJ1-5, with D unresolved. The sequence came from a donor older than 35 with multiple myeloma. The CDR3 here is CASNRAKENQPQHF. The CDR3 DNA follows: TGCGCCAGCAACCGGGCCAAAGAAAATCAGCCCCAGCATTTT.